The entry below gives a single T cell receptor beta chain sequence along with its context. What it recognizes is unknown. The data originate from a study of shared clonotypes between healthy human individuals. Profiled with immunoSEQ multiplex PCR; TCRdb holds only in-frame clones, not every one. The sample gives some 380,000 clones, 96% of which show up once; around 0.32% is in the top ten. Study outcomes and limitations: Tissues were not sampled, only blood, and their repertoires likely differ. Donors were few, which limited the genetic and exposure-history diversity represented.

The sequencing sample was made of memory CD8+ T cells sorted from blood. The subset: CD45RO+ cells pooled with CCR7-negative TemRA cells. This clonotype was sampled from a man aged 25 to 40 in good health.

CDR3 sequence (DNA): TGTGCCACCCTTGACAGGAGCTCCTACGAGCAGTACTTC. Its protein is CATLDRSSYEQYF. The chain joins TRBV6-6 to TRBJ2-7; D is possibly TRBD1 (6 bases). This CDR3 is 13 amino acids long. Trimming took off 10 bases at V and 0 bases at J, with 13 bases between the two ends. Germline loops: CDR1 MNHNY, CDR2 SVGAGI (reference sequence).